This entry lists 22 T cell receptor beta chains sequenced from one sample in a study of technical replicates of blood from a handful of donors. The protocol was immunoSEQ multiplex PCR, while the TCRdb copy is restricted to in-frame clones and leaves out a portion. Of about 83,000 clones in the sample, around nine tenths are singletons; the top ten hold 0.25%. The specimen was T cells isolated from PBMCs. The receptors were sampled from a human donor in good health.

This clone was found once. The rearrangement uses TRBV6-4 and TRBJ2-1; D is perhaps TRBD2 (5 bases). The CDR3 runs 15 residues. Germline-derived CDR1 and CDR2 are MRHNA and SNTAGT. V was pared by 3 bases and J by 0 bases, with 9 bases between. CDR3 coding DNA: TGTGCCAGCAGTGAGAGGGAAGGCTCCTACAATGAGCAGTTCTTC. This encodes CASSEREGSYNEQFF.

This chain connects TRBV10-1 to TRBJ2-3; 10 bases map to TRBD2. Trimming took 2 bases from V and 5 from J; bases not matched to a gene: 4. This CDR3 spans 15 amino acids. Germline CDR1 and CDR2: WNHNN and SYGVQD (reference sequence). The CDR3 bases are TGCGCCAGCAGTGAGGGAGCGGGAGGGAAAGATACGCAGTATTTT. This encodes CASSEGAGGKDTQYF.

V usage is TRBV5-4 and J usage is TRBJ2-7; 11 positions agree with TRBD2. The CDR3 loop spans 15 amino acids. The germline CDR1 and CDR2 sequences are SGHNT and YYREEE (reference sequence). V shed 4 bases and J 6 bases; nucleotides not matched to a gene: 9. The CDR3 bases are TGTGCCAGCAGCCTGGGGTCTAGCGGGAGGAGCGAGCAGTACTTC. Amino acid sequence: CASSLGSSGRSEQYF. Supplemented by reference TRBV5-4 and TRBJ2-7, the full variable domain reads ETGVTQSPTHLIKTRGQQVTLRCSSQSGHNTVSWYQQALGQGPQFIFQYYREEENGRGNFPPRFSGLQFPNYSSELNVNALELDDSALYLCASSLGSSGRSEQYFGPGTRLTVT.

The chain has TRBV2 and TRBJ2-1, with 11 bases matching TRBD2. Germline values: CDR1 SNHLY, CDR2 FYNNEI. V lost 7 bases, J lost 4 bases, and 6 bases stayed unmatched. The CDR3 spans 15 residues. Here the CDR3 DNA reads TGTGCCAGCATCTCAACTAGCGGGAGTTACAATGAGCAGTTCTTC. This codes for CASISTSGSYNEQFF.

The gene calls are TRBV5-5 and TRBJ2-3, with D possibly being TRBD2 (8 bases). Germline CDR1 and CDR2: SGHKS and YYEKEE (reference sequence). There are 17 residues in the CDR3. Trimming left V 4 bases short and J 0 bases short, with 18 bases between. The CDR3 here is CASSKRQGLGSTDTQYF. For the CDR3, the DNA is TGTGCCAGCAGCAAAAGACAGGGACTAGGAAGCACAGATACGCAGTATTTT.

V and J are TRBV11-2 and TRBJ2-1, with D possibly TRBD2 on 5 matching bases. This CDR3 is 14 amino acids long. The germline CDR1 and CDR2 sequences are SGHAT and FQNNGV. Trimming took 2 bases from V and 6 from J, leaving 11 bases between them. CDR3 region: CASSLNVGSNEQFF. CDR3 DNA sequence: TGTGCCAGCAGCTTAAATGTTGGGAGCAATGAGCAGTTCTTC.

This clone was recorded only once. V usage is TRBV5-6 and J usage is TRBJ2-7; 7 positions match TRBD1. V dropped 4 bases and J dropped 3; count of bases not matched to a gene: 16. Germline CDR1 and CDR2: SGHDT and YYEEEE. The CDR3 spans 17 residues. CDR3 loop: CASSPTGVAEQFYEQYF. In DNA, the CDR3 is TGTGCCAGCAGCCCTACAGGGGTTGCTGAGCAATTCTACGAGCAGTACTTC. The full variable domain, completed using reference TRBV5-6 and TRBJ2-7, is DAGVTQSPTHLIKTRGQQVTLRCSPKSGHDTVSWYQQALGQGPQFIFQYYEEEERQRGNFPDRFSGHQFPNYSSELNVNALLLGDSALYLCASSPTGVAEQFYEQYFGPGTRLTVT.

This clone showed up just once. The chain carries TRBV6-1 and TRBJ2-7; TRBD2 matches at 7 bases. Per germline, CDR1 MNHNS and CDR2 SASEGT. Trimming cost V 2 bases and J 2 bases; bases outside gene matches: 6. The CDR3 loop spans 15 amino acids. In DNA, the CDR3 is TGTGCCAGCAGTGAACGACTAGCTGCACCCTACGAGCAGTACTTC. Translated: CASSERLAAPYEQYF.

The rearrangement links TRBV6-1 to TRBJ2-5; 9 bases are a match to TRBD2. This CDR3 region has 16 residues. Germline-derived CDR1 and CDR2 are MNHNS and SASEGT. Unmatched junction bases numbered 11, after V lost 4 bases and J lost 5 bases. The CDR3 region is CASSVQRGDRPETQYF. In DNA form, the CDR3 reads TGTGCCAGCAGTGTCCAGCGGGGGGATCGGCCGGAGACCCAGTACTTC.

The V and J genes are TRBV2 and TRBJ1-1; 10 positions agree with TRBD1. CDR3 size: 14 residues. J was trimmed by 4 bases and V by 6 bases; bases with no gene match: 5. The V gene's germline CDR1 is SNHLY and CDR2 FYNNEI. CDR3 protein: CASSGTGVGTEAFF. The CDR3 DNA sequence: TGTGCCAGCAGCGGGACAGGGGTTGGCACTGAAGCTTTCTTT.

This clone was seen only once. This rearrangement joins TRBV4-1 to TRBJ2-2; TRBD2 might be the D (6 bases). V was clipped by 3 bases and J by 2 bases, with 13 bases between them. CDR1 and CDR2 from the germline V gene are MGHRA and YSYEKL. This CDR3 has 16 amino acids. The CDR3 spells CASSHSGRGNTGELFF. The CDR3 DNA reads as TGCGCCAGCAGCCACTCGGGGCGGGGAAACACCGGGGAGCTGTTTTTT.

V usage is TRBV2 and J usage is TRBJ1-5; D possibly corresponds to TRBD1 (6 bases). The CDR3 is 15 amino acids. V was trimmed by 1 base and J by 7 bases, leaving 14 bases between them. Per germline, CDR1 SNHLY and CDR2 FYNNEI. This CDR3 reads CASSEERGFGQPQHF. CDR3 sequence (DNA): TGTGCCAGCAGTGAAGAGAGGGGGTTTGGACAGCCCCAGCATTTT.

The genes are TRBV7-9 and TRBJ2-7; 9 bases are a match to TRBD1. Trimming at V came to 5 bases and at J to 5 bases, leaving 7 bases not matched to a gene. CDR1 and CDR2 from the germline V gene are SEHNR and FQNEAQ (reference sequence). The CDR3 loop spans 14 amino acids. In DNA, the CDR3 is TGTGCCAGCAGCCACGCCGGGACAGGGAACGAGCAGTACTTC. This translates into CASSHAGTGNEQYF.

The CDR3 coding sequence is TGTGCCAGCAGCTTCGGACTAGCGGGGAAAGCGAACACCGGGGAGCTGTTTTTT. It codes for CASSFGLAGKANTGELFF. This rearrangement joins TRBV7-3 to TRBJ2-2; 12 bases map to TRBD2. CDR3 size: 18 residues. Germline V gives CDR1 SGHTA, CDR2 FQGTGA. J gave up 0 bases and V 3 bases, and 5 bases lay outside the gene matches.

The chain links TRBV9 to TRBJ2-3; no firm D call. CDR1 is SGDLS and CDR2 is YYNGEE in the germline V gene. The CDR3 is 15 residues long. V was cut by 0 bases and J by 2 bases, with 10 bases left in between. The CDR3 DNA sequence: TGTGCCAGCAGCGTAGGGAACTACTACACAGATACGCAGTATTTT. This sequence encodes CASSVGNYYTDTQYF.

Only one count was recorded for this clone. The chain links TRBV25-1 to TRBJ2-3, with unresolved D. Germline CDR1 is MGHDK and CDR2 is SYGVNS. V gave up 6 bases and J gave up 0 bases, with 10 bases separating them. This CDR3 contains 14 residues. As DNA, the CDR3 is TGTGCCAGCAGACGAGCGAGAAGCACAGATACGCAGTATTTT. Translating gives CASRRARSTDTQYF.

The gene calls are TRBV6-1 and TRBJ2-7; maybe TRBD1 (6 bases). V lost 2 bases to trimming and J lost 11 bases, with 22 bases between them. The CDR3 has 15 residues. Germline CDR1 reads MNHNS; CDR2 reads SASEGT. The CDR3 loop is CASSELLIPGHSKYF. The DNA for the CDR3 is TGTGCCAGCAGTGAATTGCTTATACCGGGACACTCAAAGTACTTC.

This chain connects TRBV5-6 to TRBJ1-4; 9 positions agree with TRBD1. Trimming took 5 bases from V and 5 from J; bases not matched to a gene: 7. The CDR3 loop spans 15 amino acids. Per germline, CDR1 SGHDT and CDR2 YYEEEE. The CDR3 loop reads CASRTTGTGNEKLFF. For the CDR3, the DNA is TGTGCCAGCAGAACTACCGGGACAGGGAATGAAAAACTGTTTTTT.

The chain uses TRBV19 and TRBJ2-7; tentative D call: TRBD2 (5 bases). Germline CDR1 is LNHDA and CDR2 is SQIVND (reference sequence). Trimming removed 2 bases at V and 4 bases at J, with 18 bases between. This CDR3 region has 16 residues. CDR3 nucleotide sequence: TGTGCCAGTAGTATATGGTCGGGAAACGAAGGGTACGAGCAGTACTTC. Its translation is CASSIWSGNEGYEQYF.

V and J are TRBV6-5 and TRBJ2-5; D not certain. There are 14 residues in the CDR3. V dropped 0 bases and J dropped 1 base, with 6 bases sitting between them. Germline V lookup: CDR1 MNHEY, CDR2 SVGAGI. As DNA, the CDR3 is TGTGCCAGCAGTTACTCTTTGGCCCAAGAGACCCAGTACTTC. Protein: CASSYSLAQETQYF.

The CDR3 here is CASRPRGGQGREQYF. DNA of the CDR3: TGTGCCAGCAGGCCCCGGGGGGGACAGGGGAGAGAGCAGTACTTC. The rearrangement joins TRBV27 to TRBJ2-7; 10 bases map to TRBD1. The germline gives CDR1 MNHEY, CDR2 SMNVEV (reference sequence). CDR3 length equals 15 residues. The trim removed 6 bases at V and 7 bases at J, leaving 12 bases unmatched.

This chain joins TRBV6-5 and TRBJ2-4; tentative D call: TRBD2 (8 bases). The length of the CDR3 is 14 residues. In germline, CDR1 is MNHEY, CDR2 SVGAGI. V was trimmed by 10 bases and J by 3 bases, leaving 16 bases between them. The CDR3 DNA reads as TGTGCCACCGGGAGGGGGCAGGACAAAAACATTCAGTACTTC. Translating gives CATGRGQDKNIQYF.